The sequence of this TCR beta chain was determined in a study of CD8+ T cells in alopecia areata. Study summary: Oral tofacitinib (5 to 10 mg twice daily) was administered to treated patients. Study-wide findings and caveats: It was less clear whether patients shared TCRs than it was in mice, possibly because of HLA.

Once RNA had been extracted, it was reverse transcribed into cDNA to act as the sequencing template. Repertoires were generated with immunoSEQ multiplex PCR, while TCRdb's copy carries only in-frame clones and drops some. The table includes roughly 150,000 clones, roughly three fifths detected once. Trimming removed 1 base at V and 6 bases at J, with 4 bases between. The CDR3 is 11 amino acids. Per the germline V gene, CDR1 is SGHDT and CDR2 is YYEEEE. Turning to this clone: Its antigen remains unidentified.

The sample consisted of CD4+ T cells sorted from blood, taken at week 0. The sequence came from a human donor with alopecia areata. The chain couples TRBV5-6 to TRBJ1-2; D is unclear. CDR3 in amino acids: CASSLYHGYTF. DNA for the CDR3: TGTGCCAGCAGCTTGTACCATGGCTACACCTTC.